The 16 T cell receptor beta chains presented below share a single source sample, sequenced in a study of response to subunit inactivated influenza vaccine. TCRdb independently ran MiXCR on the RT-PCR reads; one entry per CDR3 protein. The sample carries 430,000 or so distinct CDR3 sequences, roughly 11% recorded once. Sequenced here: PBMCs from blood, sampled roughly 47 days after vaccination. The receptors were sampled from a man in his fifties who received an inactivated influenza vaccine.

This clonotype was counted at least ten times. The rearrangement joins TRBV7-9 to TRBJ2-5; D call uncertain. Germline CDR1 SEHNR, CDR2 FQNEAQ (reference sequence). Trimming took 7 bases from V and 13 from J, leaving 16 bases between them. The CDR3 covers 11 residues. Here the CDR3 reads CASTHGEFLYF. The CDR3 nucleotides are TGTGCCAGCACCCACGGAGAGTTCCTGTACTTC. Combining the CDR3 with reference TRBV7-9 and TRBJ2-5 gives the whole variable domain DTGVSQNPRHKITKRGQNVTFRCDPISEHNRLYWYRQTLGQGPEFLTYFQNEAQLEKSRLLSDRFSAERPKGSFSTLEIQRTEQGDSAMYLCASTHGEFLYFGPGTRLLVL.

This clonotype showed up just a few times. J is TRBJ2-2 and V is TRBV7-8; D gene uncertain. Trimming removed 5 bases from V and 0 bases from J, with 10 bases in between. The CDR3 has 15 amino acids. CDR1 and CDR2 from the germline V gene are SGHVS and FQNEAQ. CDR3 protein: CASSPRVANTGELFF. CDR3 nucleotide sequence: TGTGCCAGCAGCCCTCGGGTTGCGAACACCGGGGAGCTGTTTTTT. The full variable domain, its missing parts supplied by reference TRBV7-8 and TRBJ2-2, is GAGVSQSPRYKVAKRGQDVALRCDPISGHVSLFWYQQALGQGPEFLTYFQNEAQLDKSGLPSDRFFAERPEGSVSTLKIQRTQQEDSAVYLCASSPRVANTGELFFGEGSRLTVL.

This clonotype was detected many times. The J gene is TRBJ2-1, the V gene TRBV6-2 or TRBV6-3; 10 bases map to TRBD2. The CDR3 sequence is 19 residues long. Germline V lookup: CDR1 MNHEY, CDR2 SVGEGT. With 0 bases clipped from V and 3 bases from J, the junction kept 11 bases outside the gene matches. Written as DNA, the CDR3 is TGTGCCAGCAGTTACTCGGGGACGCCGGGACTAGCGATCTACAATGAGCAGTTCTTC. As protein: CASSYSGTPGLAIYNEQFF.

V gene TRBV4-3 combines with J gene TRBJ2-3; D gene unclear. The CDR3 runs to 14 residues. The germline V and J ends were trimmed by 0 bases and 6 bases, with 10 bases remaining between them. Germline V gene sequence: CDR1 LGHNA, CDR2 YSLEER. The CDR3 loop reads CASSQDPQEDTQYF. The CDR3 nucleotides are TGCGCCAGCAGCCAAGATCCCCAAGAGGATACGCAGTATTTT.

This clonotype was detected ten times or more. V is TRBV5-1 and J is TRBJ1-2, with 10 bases matching TRBD1. CDR1 SGHRS and CDR2 YFSETQ come from the germline V gene. Trimming at V came to 4 bases and at J to 6 bases, leaving 15 bases not matched to a gene. This CDR3 is built from 17 residues. The CDR3 is CASSPPPSGTGVDGYTF. The CDR3 nucleotides are TGCGCCAGCAGCCCCCCCCCGTCCGGGACAGGGGTAGATGGCTACACCTTC.

The J gene is TRBJ2-3, the V gene TRBV4-3, with D perhaps TRBD1 (6 bases). CDR3 length equals 16 residues. V was shortened by 0 bases and J by 2 bases, with 12 bases between the two germline ends. CDR1 and CDR2 (germline): LGHNA, YSLEER. CDR3 amino acids: CASSQDTGPPTDTQYF. CDR3 coding DNA: TGCGCCAGCAGCCAAGATACAGGGCCCCCCACAGATACGCAGTATTTT.

This sequence joins TRBV15 and TRBJ1-2; D call uncertain. The ends were cut back, 0 bases at V and 5 bases at J, with 7 bases in the middle. The CDR3 has 13 residues. Per germline, CDR1 LNHNV and CDR2 YYDKDF (reference sequence). CDR3 sequence reads: CATSRDHPYGYTF. CDR3 DNA sequence: TGTGCCACCAGCAGAGATCACCCTTATGGCTACACCTTC.

The genes are TRBV29-1 and TRBJ2-7, with TRBD2 matching 12 bases. This CDR3 has 13 residues. With V trimmed by 6 bases and J by 6 bases, 6 bases remained unmatched. Germline loops: CDR1 SQVTM, CDR2 ANQGSEA. DNA of the CDR3: TGCAGCGTCCTGGGACTAGCGGGTACCGAGCAGTACTTC. Its translation: CSVLGLAGTEQYF.

This clonotype was counted at least ten times. This chain uses TRBV7-2 with TRBJ1-5; TRBD1 aligns across 7 bases. Germline V CDR1 and CDR2: SGHTA, FQGNSA. V lost 2 bases to trimming and J lost 7 bases; unmatched junction nucleotides: 8. The CDR3 has 15 amino acids. DNA for the CDR3: TGTGCCAGCAGCTTATATACAGGGGTGGGACAGCCCCAGCATTTT. As protein: CASSLYTGVGQPQHF.

CDR3 sequence (DNA): TGTGCCATCAGTATCAATGCGGATACGCAGTATTTT. This encodes CAISINADTQYF. The rearrangement joins TRBV10-3 to TRBJ2-3; no firm D call. The V gene lost 5 bases and the J gene lost 6 bases, with 9 bases spanning the gap. The germline CDR1 and CDR2 sequences are ENHRY and SYGVKD. This CDR3 spans 12 amino acids.

Here the CDR3 DNA reads TGTGCCAGCAGCTTGGCGCTTTTGACTAGCGGGATCCTAGGTACGCAGTATTTT. It codes for CASSLALLTSGILGTQYF. The rearrangement joins TRBV5-6 to TRBJ2-3; 11 bases are a match to TRBD2. This CDR3 region has 18 residues. Germline V CDR1 and CDR2: SGHDT, YYEEEE. J was trimmed by 8 bases and V by 0 bases; bases with no gene match: 14.

The chain couples TRBV18 to TRBJ1-4; D might be TRBD1 (6 bases). V shed 3 bases and J shed 8 bases, with 13 bases lying between them. The CDR3 spans 14 residues. Germline CDR1 KGHSH, CDR2 LQKENI. The CDR3 loop is CASSPGAGSEKLFF. CDR3 sequence (DNA): TGTGCCAGCTCACCGGGGGCCGGATCAGAAAAACTGTTTTTT.

This clonotype was counted ten times or more. This chain uses TRBV20-1 with TRBJ2-5; D is unclear. Germline assignment: CDR1 DFQATT and CDR2 SNEGSKA (reference sequence). The CDR3 contains 14 residues. V was pared by 3 bases and J by 7 bases, with 18 bases between. CDR3 residues: CSASGPVAPRTQYF. The CDR3 region has the DNA TGCAGTGCTAGCGGTCCCGTAGCCCCCCGGACCCAGTACTTC.

This clonotype was found many times. The rearrangement joins TRBV7-2 to TRBJ2-3; D possibly corresponds to TRBD2 (5 bases). The germline V gene encodes CDR1 SGHTA and CDR2 FQGNSA. CDR3 length: 16 residues. V lost 6 bases, J lost 1 base, and 17 bases lay in between. The DNA for the CDR3 is TGTGCCAGCAGACGAGGGCGGCAAGCGGGCACAGATACGCAGTATTTT. Translating it yields CASRRGRQAGTDTQYF.

The V and J genes are TRBV6-2 or TRBV6-3 and TRBJ2-1; 7 nucleotides match TRBD1. The V segment lost 4 bases and the J segment 5 bases; nucleotides outside the gene matches: 5. This CDR3 spans 14 amino acids. Germline assignment: CDR1 MNHEY and CDR2 SVGEGT. This CDR3 reads CASSCSRGNNEQFF. The DNA for the CDR3 is TGTGCCAGCAGTTGTAGCAGGGGGAACAATGAGCAGTTCTTC.

The chain recombines TRBV20-1 with TRBJ1-5, with TRBD1 matching over 7 bases. CDR1 DFQATT and CDR2 SNEGSKA come from the germline V gene (reference sequence). The CDR3 runs to 16 residues. J gave up 0 bases and V 5 bases, and 10 bases lay outside the gene matches. The DNA for the CDR3 is TGCAGTGCTTATGAAACGGGACAGAATAGCAATCAGCCCCAGCATTTT. Its translation is CSAYETGQNSNQPQHF.